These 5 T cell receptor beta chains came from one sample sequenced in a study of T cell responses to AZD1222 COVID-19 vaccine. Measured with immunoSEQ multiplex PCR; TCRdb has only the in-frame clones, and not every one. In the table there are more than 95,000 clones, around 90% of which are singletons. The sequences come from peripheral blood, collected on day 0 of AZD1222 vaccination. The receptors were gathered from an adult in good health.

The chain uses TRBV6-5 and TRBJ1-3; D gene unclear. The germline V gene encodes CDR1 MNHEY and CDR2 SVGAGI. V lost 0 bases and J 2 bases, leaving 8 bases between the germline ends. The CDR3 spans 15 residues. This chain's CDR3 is CASSYSKGPGNTIYF. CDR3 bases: TGTGCCAGCAGTTACTCAAAGGGCCCTGGAAACACCATATATTTT.

The CDR3 nucleotides are TGTGCCAGCAGCGACAGACAGGGGGCAGCAAAACTGTTTTTT. Translation gives CASSDRQGAAKLFF. This chain connects TRBV6-5 to TRBJ1-4; the match to TRBD1 covers 10 bases. The CDR3 totals 14 residues. Losses at the gene ends were 6 bases for V and 10 bases for J; bases not matched to a gene: 8. Germline V gives CDR1 MNHEY, CDR2 SVGAGI.

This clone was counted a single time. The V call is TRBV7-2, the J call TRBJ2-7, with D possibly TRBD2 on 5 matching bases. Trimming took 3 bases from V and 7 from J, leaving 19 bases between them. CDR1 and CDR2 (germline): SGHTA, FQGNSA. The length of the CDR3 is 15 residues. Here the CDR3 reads CASSFILVNTVEQYF. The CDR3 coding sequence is TGTGCCAGCAGCTTCATACTAGTCAATACGGTGGAGCAGTACTTC.

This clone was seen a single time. The CDR3 here is CASSLSGVPTDTQYF. The DNA of the CDR3 is TGTGCCAGCAGCTTAAGTGGGGTCCCCACAGATACGCAGTATTTT. The chain joins TRBV7-2 to TRBJ2-3; D is unclear. This CDR3 has 15 amino acids. V lost 2 bases and J lost 2, with 11 bases in between. CDR1 is SGHTA and CDR2 is FQGNSA in the germline V gene.

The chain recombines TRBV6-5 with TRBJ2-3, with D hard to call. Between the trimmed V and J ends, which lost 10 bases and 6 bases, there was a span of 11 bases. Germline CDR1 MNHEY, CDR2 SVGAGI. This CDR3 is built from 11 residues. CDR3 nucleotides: TGTGCCACCTTGGTCGGGGATACGCAGTATTTT. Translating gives CATLVGDTQYF.